This T cell receptor beta chain was found in a study of cytomegalovirus exposure and HLA in healthy donors. Regarding the study as a whole: Across HLA loci, a later analysis found differing TCR association rates, with DRB1 most and HLA-C fewest. In a later analysis, at a false discovery rate of 0.05, approximately 16,000 TCR beta sequences were associated with HLA alleles. The study reported that TCR beta sequences accurately predicted HLA-A and HLA-B alleles in most subjects.

The PCR was carried out with 60 Vbeta primers and 13 Jbeta primers. Assay: immunoSEQ multiplex PCR; the TCRdb copy retains only in-frame clones and omits some. The table shows 85,000 to 120,000 clones, with about two thirds occurring only once. In regard to this clone: The antigen is unknown.

Germline V gene data show CDR1 as SGHRS and CDR2 as YFSETQ. The CDR3 contains 15 residues. Trimming pared 0 bases from V and 6 bases from J, leaving 13 bases between. This sequence was found in a boy between 5 and 17 years old in good health and CMV-seronegative. The sample taken for sequencing was PBMCs. This chain uses TRBV5-1 with TRBJ1-5; maybe TRBD1 (5 bases). As DNA, the CDR3 is TGCGCCAGCAGCTTGGGGGGCGCAGGCCCTCAGCCCCAGCATTTT. It encodes CASSLGGAGPQPQHF.